One sample yielded the 20 T cell receptor beta chains listed below, sequenced in a study of cytomegalovirus exposure and HLA in healthy donors. The primer mix had 60 Vbeta and 13 Jbeta primers. Only in-frame clones appear in the TCRdb table, and some are missing; sequencing was by immunoSEQ multiplex PCR. The repertoire holds roughly 92,000 clones, with around 86% as singletons. Sequencing used PBMCs. The receptors were sampled from a woman in her 70s in good health and CMV-seropositive.

The rearrangement links TRBV23-1 to TRBJ2-5, with D possibly being TRBD1 (5 bases). TRBV23-1 is given ORF status, its function remaining uncertain. The CDR3 is made up of 15 amino acids. Trimming took 3 bases from V and 2 from J, leaving 13 bases between them. The CDR3 DNA reads as TGCGCCAGCAGTCATTCAGGACACCATCAAGAGACCCAGTACTTC. It translates to CASSHSGHHQETQYF.

V is TRBV2 and J is TRBJ1-2, with D unclear. The V gene lost 7 bases and the J gene lost 4 bases, with 10 bases spanning the gap. CDR1 is SNHLY, CDR2 FYNNEI, per germline. The CDR3 loop spans 12 amino acids. CDR3 loop: CASTRGGYGYTF. CDR3 DNA sequence: TGTGCCAGCACCAGAGGTGGCTATGGCTACACCTTC.

This chain connects TRBV9 to TRBJ2-5, with TRBD1 as a possible D gene (5 bases). The CDR3 loop spans 15 amino acids. Germline V gene lookup returns CDR1 SGDLS and CDR2 YYNGEE. V shed 0 bases and J shed 5 bases, with 14 bases lying between them. CDR3 in DNA: TGTGCCAGCAGCGTAGCTTTTGGGGCGACGGAGACCCAGTACTTC. This gives the protein CASSVAFGATETQYF. Full variable domain (missing parts from reference TRBV9 and TRBJ2-5): DSGVTQTPKHLITATGQRVTLRCSPRSGDLSVYWYQQSLDQGLQFLIQYYNGEERAKGNILERFSAQQFPDLHSELNLSSLELGDSALYFCASSVAFGATETQYFGPGTRLLVL.

This chain joins TRBV6-6 and TRBJ2-1; tentatively, D is TRBD1 (6 bases). Germline CDR1 and CDR2: MNHNY and SVGAGI (reference sequence). The ends were cut back, 3 bases at V and 7 bases at J, with 10 bases in the middle. The CDR3 is 13 residues long. The CDR3 loop reads CASSYRGNNEQFF. The CDR3 DNA sequence: TGTGCCAGCAGTTATAGGGGGAATAATGAGCAGTTCTTC.

The V call is TRBV4-2, the J call TRBJ2-3; 8 nucleotides agree with TRBD1. V was pared by 4 bases and J by 4 bases, with 4 bases of the junction left unmatched. This CDR3 comprises 14 residues. Germline V CDR1 and CDR2: LGHNA, YNFKEQ. CDR3 residues: CASSPGQGSDTQYF. Here the CDR3 DNA reads TGTGCCAGCAGCCCAGGACAGGGATCAGATACGCAGTATTTT.

The chain recombines TRBV27 with TRBJ2-5, with D possibly being TRBD2 (6 bases). The end of the DNA aligns better with TRBJ2-7, so the J call may be wrong. CDR1 and CDR2 (germline): MNHEY, SMNVEV (reference sequence). This CDR3 region has 15 residues. Here the CDR3 reads CASSLGLTGAYEQYF. In nucleotides, the CDR3 is TGTGCCAGCAGTTTAGGACTCACGGGAGCCTACGAGCAGTACTTC.

The V call is TRBV18, the J call TRBJ2-7, with D tentatively TRBD1 (5 bases). Germline V gene lookup returns CDR1 KGHSH and CDR2 LQKENI. The ends were cut back, 2 bases at V and 0 bases at J, with 8 bases in the middle. CDR3 length: 14 residues. The CDR3: CASSPIQASYEQYF. The CDR3 coding sequence is TGTGCCAGCTCACCAATACAGGCCTCCTACGAGCAGTACTTC.

This clone was counted between two and nine times. The chain carries TRBV11-2 and TRBJ2-7; D might be TRBD2 (5 bases). The CDR3 consists of 14 residues. Trimming removed 7 bases from V and 1 base from J, with 14 bases in between. Germline V CDR1 and CDR2: SGHAT, FQNNGV. The CDR3 region has the DNA TGTGCCAGCACCAACCAAGAGGGATCCTACGAGCAGTACTTC. Amino acids: CASTNQEGSYEQYF.

Comments on this clone: Other DNA sequences from this sample encode an identical CDR3 as well. The rearrangement links TRBV6-4 to TRBJ1-6, with a weak D call TRBD1 (5 bases). V lost 6 bases to trimming and J lost 6 bases, with 18 bases between them. The CDR3 is made up of 16 amino acids. CDR1 and CDR2 from the germline V gene are MRHNA and SNTAGT. Here the CDR3 reads CASRDRTQGPNSPLHF. CDR3 sequence (DNA): TGTGCCAGCAGAGATAGGACACAAGGGCCTAATTCACCCCTCCACTTT.

This chain links TRBV5-4 with TRBJ1-1; tentative D call: TRBD1 (6 bases). CDR3 length: 14 residues. V was shortened by 5 bases and J by 4 bases, with 15 bases between the two germline ends. Germline V gene sequence: CDR1 SGHNT, CDR2 YYREEE (reference sequence). The CDR3 here is CASSQNGQPTEAFF. DNA for the CDR3: TGTGCCAGCAGTCAAAATGGACAGCCCACTGAAGCTTTCTTT.

The rearrangement links TRBV4-2 to TRBJ1-2; TRBD1 matches at 10 bases. This CDR3 has 15 residues. The junction had 6 bases not matched to a gene; V was cut back by 1 base and J by 7 bases. The germline gives CDR1 LGHNA, CDR2 YNFKEQ. The CDR3 DNA reads as TGTGCCAGCAGCCAAGCAGGGACAGGGGCGTCTGGCTACACCTTC. This translates into CASSQAGTGASGYTF.

The V call is TRBV18, the J call TRBJ2-5; D is possibly TRBD2 (6 bases). Germline values: CDR1 KGHSH, CDR2 LQKENI. CDR3 size: 13 residues. Trimming shortened V by 3 bases and J by 12 bases, and 17 bases separated the two germline ends. Here the CDR3 reads CASSPAELAKEYF. In nucleotides, the CDR3 is TGTGCCAGCTCACCTGCGGAACTAGCAAAAGAGTACTTC.

The chain links TRBV2 to TRBJ2-5; tentatively, D is TRBD1 (6 bases). The J call may be in error: the DNA end matches TRBJ2-7 better. The CDR3 covers 14 residues. Germline CDR1 SNHLY, CDR2 FYNNEI. The CDR3 coding sequence is TGTGCCAGCAGGGAGGACAGCCATTCCTACGAGCAGTACTTC. It is translated as CASREDSHSYEQYF.

The sample holds a few counts of this clone. The J gene is TRBJ1-5, the V gene TRBV28; TRBD1 is a possible D gene (6 bases). The length of the CDR3 is 12 residues. Germline CDR1 and CDR2: MDHEN and SYDVKM. V was shortened by 4 bases and J by 13 bases, with 14 bases between the two germline ends. Here the CDR3 DNA reads TGTGCCAGCAGTTGGGGGGGGCCTAAGCAGCATTTT. It yields the protein CASSWGGPKQHF.

The gene calls are TRBV7-9 and TRBJ2-5, with TRBD2 as a possible D gene (6 bases). The CDR3 contains 18 residues. V lost 5 bases, J lost 1 base, and 23 bases lay in between. Germline CDR1 and CDR2: SEHNR and FQNEAQ (reference sequence). CDR3: CASSPRPGGAGFQETQYF. The CDR3 bases are TGTGCCAGCAGCCCCCGCCCCGGAGGGGCTGGATTCCAAGAGACCCAGTACTTC.

The J gene is TRBJ2-5, the V gene TRBV28; D is ambiguous. The ends were cut back, 4 bases at V and 0 bases at J, with 12 bases in the middle. The CDR3 is 15 amino acids. CDR1 MDHEN and CDR2 SYDVKM come from the germline V gene. The CDR3 loop reads CASSSWYRDQETQYF. The CDR3 bases are TGTGCCAGCAGTTCATGGTACAGAGACCAAGAGACCCAGTACTTC.

The CDR3 DNA reads as TGTGCCAGCAGCTCACGCCGCGGACAGGGGGCGCTTAGCACAGATACGCAGTATTTT. The encoded protein is CASSSRRGQGALSTDTQYF. This rearrangement joins TRBV5-4 to TRBJ2-3; TRBD1 aligns across 11 bases. Germline V gene data show CDR1 as SGHNT and CDR2 as YYREEE (reference sequence). The CDR3 extends over 19 amino acids. J was trimmed by 0 bases and V by 3 bases; bases with no gene match: 12. The whole variable domain, filled in from reference TRBV5-4 and TRBJ2-3, reads ETGVTQSPTHLIKTRGQQVTLRCSSQSGHNTVSWYQQALGQGPQFIFQYYREEENGRGNFPPRFSGLQFPNYSSELNVNALELDDSALYLCASSSRRGQGALSTDTQYFGPGTRLTVL.

The chain recombines TRBV4-1 with TRBJ2-5; D unresolved. The V gene lost 4 bases and the J gene lost 5 bases, with 11 bases spanning the gap. Germline loops: CDR1 MGHRA, CDR2 YSYEKL. The CDR3 covers 13 residues. CDR3: CASSLTRRETQYF. In DNA, the CDR3 is TGCGCCAGCAGCCTTACTCGTCGGGAGACCCAGTACTTC.

This chain uses TRBV7-2 with TRBJ1-4; D is perhaps TRBD1 (6 bases). V lost 1 base to trimming and J lost 8 bases, with 14 bases between them. The CDR3 contains 15 residues. Germline CDR1 SGHTA, CDR2 FQGNSA. CDR3 sequence reads: CASSLVGGGDEKLFF. Written as DNA, the CDR3 is TGTGCCAGCAGCTTAGTAGGGGGAGGGGACGAAAAACTGTTTTTT.

The rearrangement uses TRBV4-1 and TRBJ1-4; tentative D call: TRBD1 (5 bases). Trimming left V 4 bases short and J 7 bases short, with 13 bases between. CDR1 is MGHRA and CDR2 is YSYEKL in the germline V gene. The CDR3 extends over 14 amino acids. The DNA of the CDR3 is TGCGCCAGCAGCCCAGGGTGGTGGGTTGAAAAACTGTTTTTT. Its translation is CASSPGWWVEKLFF.